Described below is a single TCR beta chain sequence and its context. The source of the sample is a study of blood T cell repertoires in COVID-19. Here immunoSEQ multiplex PCR was the method, and the copy in TCRdb shows in-frame clones only, minus some. Of approximately 30,000 clones detected, 70% to 85% appear once; the ten largest clones hold around 7%. V was clipped by 2 bases and J by 4 bases, with 14 bases between them. This CDR3 region has 15 residues. The germline V gene has CDR1 LGHDT and CDR2 YNNKEL (reference sequence). This clonotype was sampled from a woman aged 60 to 75 with acute or convalescent COVID-19. Sample: peripheral blood. The J gene is TRBJ2-5, the V gene TRBV3-1 (or the pseudogene TRBV3-2); a weak D match, TRBD2 (7 bases). CDR3 in amino acids: CASSQRGAGGETQYF. For the CDR3, the DNA is TGTGCCAGCAGCCAACGGGGGGCGGGTGGAGAGACCCAGTACTTC.